This T cell receptor (beta chain) was identified during a study of blood T cell repertoires in COVID-19. Study context: There were acute and convalescent COVID-19 samples, and they came from the United States, Italy and Spain. Sample material is recorded as cDNA or gDNA derived from T cells, B-cell-depleted T cells, or PBMCs.

Per the original data handling: Amplifying reference gene primers gave estimates of nucleated cell counts. Clones were sequenced by immunoSEQ multiplex PCR, and TCRdb holds only the in-frame ones, with some missing. That table gives V, J and clone size, and the DNA gave D and trimming. The profile shows just over 300,000 clones, roughly 90% of them singletons. Seattle's enrolled individuals joined amid active infection and were then monitored longitudinally. V lost 5 bases and J lost 2; bases outside the gene matches: 4. Germline CDR1 is SGHTA and CDR2 is FQGNSA. This CDR3 has 16 residues. The chain links TRBV7-2 to TRBJ2-3, with 13 nucleotides matching TRBD2. This receptor was identified in a woman between 25 and 40 years old with COVID-19, enrolled during active disease. Sequences were obtained from peripheral blood. CDR3 residues: CASSVGLAGNTDTQYF. CDR3 bases: TGTGCCAGCAGCGTGGGACTAGCGGGGAACACAGATACGCAGTATTTT.